The present entry profiles one T cell receptor (beta chain) with its context. Its antigen remains unidentified. Base-call qualities are not available, and no considerably larger clone is one nucleotide away. Other DNA sequences in this sample translate to the same CDR3. The cohort consisted of 670 or so healthy bone marrow donors. All cohort members were sampled while nominally healthy, although unrecorded immune exposures were likely present. The donor was CMV seronegative and belonged to the group of under 400 seronegative cohort members. Every donor gave a peripheral blood sample, and the peripheral blood mononuclear cells from that sample were used for TCR beta sequencing. Genomic DNA was extracted from the blood cell samples with the Qiagen DNeasy Blood Extraction Kit. Library creation used the immunoSEQ multiplex PCR assay. The multiplex PCR relied on a mix of 60 forward primers for TCR Vbeta segments and 13 reverse primers for TCR Jbeta segments. Amplification of the CDR3 region of rearranged TCR beta genes was performed with a multiplex PCR assay on genomic DNA. On the Illumina HiSeq System, the amplified TCR beta libraries were sequenced as 87-base-pair reads. As for the authors' bioinformatics: In a later analysis, tens of millions of unique TCR beta chains were counted across the approximately 640 repertoires, and approximately 9.9 million of these chains were shared by at least two donors. A nearest-neighbor algorithm error-corrected the raw reads and collapsed the reads into unique sequences, merging closely related sequences to remove PCR and sequencing errors. V, D and J gene segments were assigned by aligning CDR3 sequences to IMGT reference sequences. Each retained sequence needed at least a six-nucleotide match to both a V gene segment and a J gene segment. A rearrangement was called productive if the CDR3 had no stop codons and remained in frame with V and J, and every other rearrangement was called non-productive. Following IMGT convention, CDR3 was defined as the stretch from the second conserved V-encoded cysteine to the conserved J-encoded phenylalanine. Sequences without an unambiguous match to a single V gene segment were excluded from the earlier analysis of 587 of the donors. In an earlier analysis of several hundred of the donors, V segments were called functional above 56.7% productive rearrangements and were called segregating when the between-donor standard deviation exceeded 5%. A statistical classification framework was built to diagnose cytomegalovirus status from the catalog of TCR beta chain sequences. V and J gene assignment, in a later analysis, came from comparing TCR nucleotide sequences with IMGT/GENE-DB human TR gene sequences. Using the TCRdist pipeline, a later analysis assigned CDR3 sequences along with most-parsimonious VDJ recombination scenarios. In a later analysis, each TCR beta chain was defined by its CDR3 amino acid sequence together with its V-gene family, and reads lacking a unique V-gene family were excluded. As a way to deal with suspected cross-contamination and a sequencing artifact, a later analysis dropped nearly 600 nucleotide sequences that were highly shared and had low generation probability. In a later analysis, a clonal expansion index for each public chain was calculated from normalized within-repertoire ranks of inferred template counts. A later analysis computed generation probabilities with a VDJ recombination model fitted to out-of-frame rearrangements, and checked the results against IGoR. Hypergeometric tests were used in a later analysis to score TCR-TCR, TCR-HLA and TCR-CMV co-occurrence, with a repertoire-size bias correction applied to the TCR pairs. To estimate false discovery rates, a later analysis permuted the HLA or CMV assignments 20 times. In a later analysis, co-occurring TCRs were grouped using DBSCAN, and TCRdist sequence similarity was added for clustering within HLA-allele-positive subsets. Co-occurrence clustering excluded repertoires with fewer than 30,000 or more than 120,000 public chains, plus five with anomalous nucleotide sharing. TCRdb re-hosts the immuneACCESS table, in-frame sequences only. Its copies lack some clones; in the studies checked, an unresolved V gene accounts for under half of them, and the cause for the rest is not known. V, J and clone size reflect that table, while D and trimming were determined from the DNA. Counted in this sample were some 93,000 clones; roughly four fifths of them appeared once. Roughly 3.8% of the sample is taken by the ten largest.

The record originates from a study of cytomegalovirus exposure and HLA in healthy donors (dated by TCRdb to about 2017). With respect to the entire study: An earlier analysis of 587 of the donors reported around 280 Gb of sequence data and 117 million unique TCR beta sequences obtained from some 170 million T cells. A later analysis re-analyzed previously published TCR beta repertoires from 666 donors and added high-resolution HLA genotyping to study TCR occurrence patterns. Typing coverage varied by locus: roughly 629-640 donors for A, B, C, DRB1 and DQB1; 522 for DQA1; nearly 610 for DPA1; roughly 450 for DPB1. A separate validation cohort of about 110 different subjects was used in addition to the 666-subject first cohort. Every repertoire in the discovery cohort had been generated on one and the same sequencing platform. The study combined high-throughput TCR immunosequencing, statistical association of individual TCRs with disease status, and machine learning to predict cytomegalovirus infection status. HLA typing covered class I and class II loci at four-digit resolution. The study aimed to test whether signatures of past pathogen exposure could be identified by cataloging public T cell receptors. The later analysis used no new phenotypic data to find candidate immune exposures, relying instead on TCR beta sequences and their occurrence across donors. Among the approximately 400 genotyped donors, more than 70% belonged to the genetic ancestry cluster associated with self-reported Caucasian donors. Genome-wide SNP genotypes for about 55% of the 666 donors were used in a later genetic analysis, which treated that subset as a discovery cohort. An earlier analysis of approximately 640 of the donors applied high-throughput TCR beta sequencing to assess whether each TCR beta V gene segment acted as functional or pseudogenic. The study profiled the T cell repertoires of approximately 700 subjects by immunosequencing and related them to cytomegalovirus serostatus. Four to six DR-DQ haplotypes were handled as single units for association and clustering, since linkage in the cohort was strong. Among roughly 400 genotyped donors of the cohort, an average of approximately 240,000 unique TCR beta nucleotide sequences was sequenced per donor, of which roughly 18% were non-productive. Donor age, sex, ethnicity and CMV serostatus were compiled alongside the repertoire data. An early release covering roughly 640 HLA-typed donors comprised roughly 300 gigabases of sequencing data and approximately 85 million unique TCR sequences. Paper-wide results and their limitations: Across donors, most TCR sequences were observed very rarely, whereas some public TCRs were present in many individuals. A further reported finding was that TCR beta sequences accurately predicted the HLA-A and HLA-B alleles for most subjects in the first cohort. A cluster of highly shared sequence variants was judged likely to be a technical artifact of the sequencing pipeline. In this cohort, only TCR beta chains were sequenced, and detectable features were limited by the absence of alpha or paired-chain data. A later analysis associated about 16,000 TCR beta sequences with specific HLA alleles at a false discovery rate of 0.05. Assigning TCR associations to individual alleles was difficult when HLA alleles, especially DR and DQ, strongly co-occurred. According to a later analysis, TCR association rates differed among HLA loci, with DRB1 alleles showing the most associated TCRs and HLA-C alleles showing the fewest. A total of 150 to 200 TCR beta chains were listed by the study as associated with cytomegalovirus. Most CMV-associated TCR beta chains appeared to be HLA-restricted in a later analysis, and the HLA associations seemed to be driven largely by CMV exposure. According to a later analysis, parvovirus B19, influenza, CMV and Epstein-Barr virus appeared linked to several top co-occurrence clusters. The classifier was reported to diagnose cytomegalovirus status with high specificity and sensitivity in both the original and validation cohorts. Correlated functional status among segregating V segments might reflect linkage disequilibrium, but an unknown experimental factor could not be ruled out. In a later genetic analysis, fewer N-insertions in productive TCRs were reported among donors in an Asian-associated ancestry cluster than the roughly 700-donor mean. Roughly uniform sequencing depth across donors was assumed in presence/absence analyses, although this assumption may not hold. Some 16 rarely observed V segments, including chromosome 9 orphons, were excluded from the earlier analysis of several hundred of the donors because counts were too low. The only immune exposure information available for the cohort was CMV serostatus. In a later analysis, HLA-associated TCR beta chains showed more clonal expansion and lower generation probabilities than non-associated chains that were equally common. Some IMGT-functional V segments, including TRBV6-2 and TRBV6-3, could not be distinguished by the 87-base-pair reads and were therefore excluded. In an earlier analysis of around 500 of the donors, most TCR beta V segments appeared in productive rearrangements about 87% or about 30% of the time, broadly matching IMGT annotations. An association between a missense DCLRE1C variant and V-gene and J-gene trimming of TCR beta chains was found in a later genetic analysis and replicated in an independent cohort. The authors suggested that the approach could potentially be generalized to other disease states and immunological phenotypes. Three of the identified cytomegalovirus-associated TCR beta chains were confirmed in vitro to be specific for cytomegalovirus antigens. Because some donors lacked HLA typing at each locus, the association tests relied only on the typed subset.

Trimmed from V: 0 bases; trimmed from J: 2 bases; junction bases lacking a gene match: 9. The CDR3, from cysteine to phenylalanine, totals 17 residues. Only the CDR3 region is kept as DNA, spanning 51 bases read in frame from base 1. The germline V gene gives CDR1 as SGHRS and CDR2 as YFSETQ. The chain is encoded by TRBV5-1 joined to TRBJ2-7; 9 bases in the junction line up with TRBD2. The TCR was taken from a middle-aged man in good health and CMV-seronegative. The sequenced material came from PBMCs. The CDR3 loop reads CASSLGGGEGTPYEQYF. Here is the DNA: TGCGCCAGCAGCTTGGGCGGGGGGGAGGGAACTCCCTACGAGCAGTACTTC.